This T cell receptor (beta chain) was profiled in a study of control samples from healthy donors and cancer patients. Germline V gene sequence: CDR1 SGHAT, CDR2 FQNNGV. CDR3 length equals 17 residues. Deletions cut 0 bases from V and 7 bases from J, with 21 bases between. Generated by immunoSEQ multiplex PCR, the TCRdb table keeps only in-frame clones and is missing some. The sample contains 100,000 to 150,000 clones, around 87% of which appear only once. The rearrangement joins TRBV11-2 to TRBJ1-1, with D maybe TRBD1 (5 bases). The sequencing input was blood. The source of this sequence is a man between 60 and 70 years old in good health. The CDR3 loop is CASSLDPSSRTGDEAFF. CDR3 DNA sequence: TGTGCCAGCAGCTTAGACCCCTCATCCAGGACGGGGGATGAAGCTTTCTTT.